This TCR beta chain was sequenced in a study of CXCR3-negative and CXCR3-positive naive CD8 T cells. Study at large: Per library, roughly 1.4 +/- 0.3 million reads; about 135 million TRB reads overall.

The TRB cDNA libraries were prepared by 5' RACE with UMI labels. TCRdb reprocessed the 5' RACE reads; each CDR3 protein has one entry and no DNA is given. The repertoire table contains more than 45,000 distinct CDR3 sequences. Germline V gives CDR1 SGHTA, CDR2 FQGTGA. The CDR3 runs 14 residues. The chain recombines TRBV7-3 with TRBJ2-2; the TCRdb D gene call, TRBD2, has no DNA to confirm it. Sequencing input: memory CD8+ T cells from blood. The origin of this receptor is a human donor in good health. Some clones in this sample may be carry-over from other donors' samples. The CDR3 sequence: CASSPNGGTGELFF.